The 20 T cell receptor beta chains below were found in one sample sequenced in a study of identical twins. TCRdb recomputed calls from the 5' RACE reads with MiXCR, one row per CDR3 protein. The sample yields hundreds of thousands of distinct CDR3 sequences, 21% seen once. Another study also made use of these data, one on T cells expressing NK-cell markers.

Sequencing was done on a sample of PBMCs. All receptors come from a woman aged 18-30 years in good health.

The chain joins TRBV3-1 to TRBJ2-3; a weak D match, TRBD2 (6 bases). Trimming shortened V by 5 bases and J by 3 bases, and 21 bases separated the two germline ends. The CDR3 is 17 residues long. The V gene's germline CDR1 is LGHDT and CDR2 YNNKEL (reference sequence). The CDR3 DNA reads TGTGCCAGCAGCAAATTTAGCGGTGGGCTATCTACAGATACGCAGTATTTT. Amino acids: CASSKFSGGLSTDTQYF.

The V and J genes are TRBV3-1 and TRBJ1-2; no reliable D call. The CDR3 contains 13 residues. V was shortened by 5 bases and J by 8 bases, with 15 bases between the two germline ends. Germline CDR1 LGHDT, CDR2 YNNKEL (reference sequence). CDR3 DNA sequence: TGTGCCAGCAGCTCAAATCAGGCTGTGGGCTACACCTTC. Protein product: CASSSNQAVGYTF.

This clonotype was found a few times. This chain joins TRBV6-5 and TRBJ2-7; 12 bases map to TRBD1. The CDR3 has 16 residues. V trimming: 2 bases; J trimming: 9 bases; junction bases outside the gene matches: 11. CDR1 is MNHEY, CDR2 SVGAGI, per germline. The CDR3 sequence is CASSYTHGTGGAGQYF. In nucleotides, the CDR3 is TGTGCCAGCAGTTACACACATGGGACAGGGGGCGCGGGGCAGTACTTC.

The chain joins TRBV18 to TRBJ2-3, with 9 bases matching TRBD2. The CDR3 runs 15 residues. V dropped 3 bases and J dropped 2; count of bases not matched to a gene: 3. Germline V gene data show CDR1 as KGHSH and CDR2 as LQKENI. The DNA of the CDR3 is TGTGCCAGCTCACCGACTAGCGGCTTCACAGATACGCAGTATTTT. The encoded protein is CASSPTSGFTDTQYF.

The V call is TRBV27, the J call TRBJ2-1; D gene unclear. Germline assignment: CDR1 MNHEY and CDR2 SMNVEV (reference sequence). The CDR3 length is 18 residues. V gave up 5 bases and J gave up 3 bases, with 23 bases separating them. CDR3 in amino acids: CASSKRISRDLFYNEQFF. In DNA form, the CDR3 reads TGTGCCAGCAGTAAGAGAATCTCCCGAGACCTTTTCTACAATGAGCAGTTCTTC.

This chain joins TRBV12-3 or TRBV12-4 and TRBJ2-7; a possible D gene is TRBD2 (6 bases). The CDR3 covers 13 residues. With 4 bases removed from V and 9 bases from J, the gap between germline ends came to 16 bases. DNA for the CDR3: TGTGCCAGCAGTTCGGGACTGCTGGTTGGGCAGTACTTC. Amino acid sequence: CASSSGLLVGQYF.

The chain uses TRBV20-1 and TRBJ2-3; either TRBD1 or TRBD2 may fit D (6 bases each). The CDR3 sequence is 15 residues long. Germline V gene data show CDR1 as DFQATT and CDR2 as SNEGSKA (reference sequence). V was shortened by 5 bases and J by 3 bases, with 18 bases between the two germline ends. The CDR3 loop is CSAGITRGGTDTQYF. The CDR3 DNA follows: TGCAGTGCTGGAATCACGAGAGGGGGGACAGATACGCAGTATTTT.

The CDR3 bases are TGCAGTCTCCCCGGGCCGAGGCTGGGCTACACCTTC. Its protein product is CSLPGPRLGYTF. The J gene is TRBJ1-2, the V gene TRBV20-1, with D unresolved. Trimming took off 8 bases at V and 8 bases at J, with 18 bases between the two ends. CDR3 size: 12 residues. Germline CDR1 reads DFQATT; CDR2 reads SNEGSKA (reference sequence).

The V call is TRBV12-3 or TRBV12-4, the J call TRBJ2-7; TRBD2 aligns across 9 bases. Trimming took 7 bases from V and 7 from J; bases not matched to a gene: 11. This CDR3 spans 14 amino acids. CDR3 bases: TGTGCCAGCAAATTGGCGGGAGGGGGTCCGGAGCAGTACTTC. Protein product: CASKLAGGGPEQYF.

The V call is TRBV13, the J call TRBJ2-7, with TRBD1 as a possible D gene (5 bases). The CDR3 is 14 amino acids. The V end was cut by 2 bases, the J end by 6 bases, with 14 bases between. Germline V gene lookup returns CDR1 PRHDT and CDR2 FYEKMQ (reference sequence). CDR3 sequence reads: CASSLLGVNREQYF. CDR3 nucleotide sequence: TGTGCCAGCAGCTTATTAGGGGTAAATCGCGAGCAGTACTTC. The whole variable domain, remainder taken from reference TRBV13 and TRBJ2-7, is AAGVIQSPRHLIKEKRETATLKCYPIPRHDTVYWYQQGPGQDPQFLISFYEKMQSDKGSIPDRFSAQQFSDYHSELNMSSLELGDSALYFCASSLLGVNREQYFGPGTRLTVT.

This sequence joins TRBV7-2 and TRBJ2-3; 8 nucleotides line up with TRBD1. Germline V lookup: CDR1 SGHTA, CDR2 FQGNSA. Losses at the gene ends were 0 bases for V and 3 bases for J; bases not matched to a gene: 5. This CDR3 is built from 16 residues. The CDR3 is CASSLAGTGGTDTQYF. The CDR3 bases are TGTGCCAGCAGCTTAGCCGGAACAGGGGGAACAGATACGCAGTATTTT.

This chain links TRBV3-1 with TRBJ2-2; 8 nucleotides line up with TRBD2. There are 15 residues in the CDR3. CDR1 is LGHDT and CDR2 is YNNKEL in the germline V gene (reference sequence). V lost 4 bases and J lost 5; bases outside the gene matches: 6. CDR3 sequence (DNA): TGTGCCAGCAGCCCAGGACTAGCCCCTACCGGGGAGCTGTTTTTT. This codes for CASSPGLAPTGELFF.

This clonotype was seen more than once but under ten times. The gene calls are TRBV6-2 or TRBV6-3 and TRBJ2-3; 8 positions agree with TRBD1. This CDR3 contains 15 residues. The ends lost 6 bases at V and 3 bases at J; junction bases unmatched: 8. CDR1 and CDR2 from the germline V gene are MNHEY and SVGEGT. In DNA form, the CDR3 reads TGTGCCAGCAGAAACAGACAGGGGCTAACAGATACGCAGTATTTT. It specifies CASRNRQGLTDTQYF.

This clonotype has more than one count but fewer than ten. J is TRBJ1-5 and V is TRBV20-1; weak D call: TRBD1 (5 bases). V shed 6 bases and J shed 0 bases, with 15 bases lying between them. There are 15 residues in the CDR3. CDR1 and CDR2 from the germline V gene are DFQATT and SNEGSKA (reference sequence). The CDR3 loop reads CSAKSQGYSNQPQHF. The CDR3 DNA follows: TGCAGTGCAAAAAGCCAGGGTTATAGCAATCAGCCCCAGCATTTT.

This clonotype has ten or more counts. This chain uses TRBV20-1 with TRBJ2-1; no firm D call. Deletions cut 1 base from V and 2 bases from J, with 12 bases between. Germline V lookup: CDR1 DFQATT, CDR2 SNEGSKA (reference sequence). The CDR3 runs 15 residues. The CDR3 sequence is CSARGPAPAYNEQFF. Here the CDR3 DNA reads TGCAGTGCTAGAGGGCCAGCGCCGGCCTACAATGAGCAGTTCTTC.

The CDR3 region has the DNA TGCAGCGTGGAAAGGGGGGACGAGCAGTACTTC. Its protein is CSVERGDEQYF. V is TRBV29-1 and J is TRBJ2-7, with D possibly being TRBD1 or TRBD2 (6 bases each). CDR3 length: 11 residues. CDR1 and CDR2 (germline): SQVTM, ANQGSEA. V lost 6 bases and J lost 5, with 11 bases in between.

In this sample, this clonotype turned up a few times. This sequence joins TRBV27 and TRBJ1-1, with 8 bases that match TRBD1. V was clipped by 4 bases and J by 1 base; unmatched bases: 5. CDR1 and CDR2 from the germline V gene are MNHEY and SMNVEV (reference sequence). CDR3 length: 15 amino acids. CDR3 bases: TGTGCCAGCAGTTACCTCGGACAGGGGAACACTGAAGCTTTCTTT. It translates to CASSYLGQGNTEAFF.

This clonotype has more than one count but fewer than ten. The chain couples TRBV9 to TRBJ2-1; the D gene is possibly TRBD2 (5 bases). The ends were cut back, 7 bases at V and 7 bases at J, with 9 bases in the middle. Germline CDR1 reads SGDLS; CDR2 reads YYNGEE. The CDR3 sequence is 11 residues long. CDR3 residues: CASASGNEQFF. In DNA form, the CDR3 reads TGTGCCAGCGCGTCGGGGAATGAGCAGTTCTTC.

The V gene is TRBV20-1, the J gene TRBJ1-1; tentative D call: TRBD1 (5 bases). CDR1 and CDR2 from the germline V gene are DFQATT and SNEGSKA (reference sequence). Trimming took 0 bases from V and 11 from J, leaving 13 bases between them. The CDR3 sequence is 12 residues long. The CDR3 DNA reads as TGCAGTGCTAGAGATCCCGCCCAGGGCGCTTTCTTT. Its translation: CSARDPAQGAFF.

The chain employs TRBV6-1 and TRBJ2-2; D not resolved. The CDR3 runs 15 residues. The ends were cut back, 6 bases at V and 0 bases at J, with 11 bases in the middle. Germline V gives CDR1 MNHNS, CDR2 SASEGT. CDR3 sequence (DNA): TGTGCCAGCAGACCTAGGCCTGCGAACACCGGGGAGCTGTTTTTT. The encoded protein is CASRPRPANTGELFF.